This TCR beta chain was identified in a study of blood T cell repertoires in COVID-19. For the study at large: Nucleic acid was either cDNA or gDNA, and it came from T cells, B-cell-depleted T cells, or PBMCs.

TCRdb's table, derived via immunoSEQ multiplex PCR, lists solely in-frame clones and lacks some. The sample holds around 130,000 clones; around nine tenths are singletons and the top ten take around 5%. Sequencing input: peripheral blood. The sequence came from a human donor in a cohort sampled during active COVID-19.

CDR3 sequence (DNA): TGTGCCATCAGTGAGACAACGCGGGCCCGCTACGAGCAGTACTTC. Protein sequence: CAISETTRARYEQYF. The V and J genes are TRBV10-3 and TRBJ2-7; weak D call: TRBD2 (5 bases). The CDR3 extends over 15 amino acids. V lost 2 bases to trimming and J lost 3 bases, with 14 bases between them. The germline gives CDR1 ENHRY, CDR2 SYGVKD.